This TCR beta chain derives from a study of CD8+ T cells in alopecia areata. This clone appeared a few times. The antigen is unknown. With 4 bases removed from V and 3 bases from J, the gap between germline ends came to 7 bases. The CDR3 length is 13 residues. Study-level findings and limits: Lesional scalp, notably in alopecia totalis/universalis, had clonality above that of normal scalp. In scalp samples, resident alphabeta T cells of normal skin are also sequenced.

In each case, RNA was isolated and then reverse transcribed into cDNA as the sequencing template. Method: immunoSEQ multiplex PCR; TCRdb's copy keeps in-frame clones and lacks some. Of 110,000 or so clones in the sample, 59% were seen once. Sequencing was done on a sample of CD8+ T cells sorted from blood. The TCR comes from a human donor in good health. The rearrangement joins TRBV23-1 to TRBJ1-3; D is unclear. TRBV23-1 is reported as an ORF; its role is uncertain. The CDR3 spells CASSRNLGNTIYF. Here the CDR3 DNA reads TGCGCCAGCAGTCGGAACCTTGGAAACACCATATATTTT.